This T cell receptor beta chain was obtained from a study of shared clonotypes between healthy human individuals. The CDR3 contains 13 residues. V dropped 0 bases and J dropped 10; count of bases not matched to a gene: 6. Looked up from germline, CDR1 is SGDLS and CDR2 is YYNGEE. The split of CD4+ cells yielded CD45RA+ naive and CD45RA-negative memory subsets. Genomic DNA of each subset was evenly split across several immunoSEQ plates. TCRdb's copy holds only in-frame clones and misses some; the assay was immunoSEQ multiplex PCR. The sample contains more than 2,000,000 clones, around nine tenths of which appear only once.

This clonotype was sampled from a man younger than 35 in good health. Sequenced material: naive CD4+ T cells sorted from blood. Subset denoted: CD45RA+ positively selected. The chain couples TRBV9 to TRBJ2-7, with TRBD1 matching over 8 bases. The CDR3 here is CASSVEVGTGQYF. The CDR3, as DNA: TGTGCCAGCAGCGTAGAGGTGGGGACAGGCCAGTACTTC.